Below are 17 T cell receptor beta chains sequenced from a single sample in a study of OX40 agonist ivuxolimab in advanced cancers. Some clones are missing from TCRdb's copy, which holds only in-frame ones; the method was immunoSEQ multiplex PCR. The table has 35,000 to 45,000 clones, about 88% seen once. Sequences were derived from CD4+ or CD8+ T cells sorted from blood, sampled in a trial of the OX40 agonist ivuxolimab. The receptors shown here come from an adult with an advanced solid tumor such as melanoma, head and neck, liver or kidney cancer.

V and J are TRBV11-3 and TRBJ2-7; the D call may be TRBD1 or TRBD2 (6 bases each). Germline CDR1 is SGHNT and CDR2 is YENEEA. V gave up 1 base and J gave up 4 bases, with 11 bases separating them. This CDR3 has 14 amino acids. The DNA for the CDR3 is TGTGCCAGCAGCTTAGGGGGGGCCGGATACGAGCAGTACTTC. This gives the protein CASSLGGAGYEQYF.

The genes are TRBV6-5 and TRBJ1-6; D is uncertain. The CDR3 is 15 amino acids. Per the germline V gene, CDR1 is MNHEY and CDR2 is SVGAGI. The germline V and J ends were trimmed by 10 bases and 3 bases, with 16 bases remaining between them. The CDR3 sequence is CATNPAMGYNSPLHF. The CDR3 nucleotides are TGTGCCACGAATCCCGCCATGGGCTATAATTCACCCCTCCACTTT.

The chain combines TRBV25-1 with TRBJ2-5; possible D gene TRBD1, 6 bases. Germline lookup yields CDR1 MGHDK and CDR2 SYGVNS. The CDR3 covers 15 residues. V gave up 1 base and J gave up 2 bases, with 11 bases separating them. This CDR3 is CASSELNREQETQYF. DNA for the CDR3: TGTGCCAGCAGTGAATTAAACAGGGAACAAGAGACCCAGTACTTC.

V usage is TRBV7-9 and J usage is TRBJ2-7; 7 nucleotides line up with TRBD2. The CDR3 length is 15 residues. Trimming removed 1 base from V and 6 bases from J; junction bases left unmatched: 9. The V gene's germline CDR1 is SEHNR and CDR2 FQNEAQ (reference sequence). The DNA for the CDR3 is TGTGCCAGCAGCTTAGTTTCCGGGGGGAAGGTCGAGCAGTACTTC. Translation: CASSLVSGGKVEQYF.

The genes are TRBV12-5 and TRBJ1-5, with 7 bases identical to TRBD1. V lost 7 bases, J lost 0 bases, and 18 bases stayed unmatched. Germline V lookup: CDR1 LGHNT, CDR2 FRNRAP. There are 19 residues in the CDR3. The CDR3 region has the DNA TGTGCTAGTGCCACTAAGGATAAGGACAGGCTAAATAGCAATCAGCCCCAGCATTTT. Its protein is CASATKDKDRLNSNQPQHF.

This clone ranks as medium-sized. The genes are TRBV5-6 and TRBJ1-5; D gene ambiguous. This CDR3 region has 16 residues. Germline V gene data show CDR1 as SGHDT and CDR2 as YYEEEE. The V end lost 0 bases, the J end lost 1 base, and 11 bases lay between the germline ends. CDR3 sequence (DNA): TGTGCCAGCAGCTTGGCCGAGGGCGGAAGCAATCAGCCCCAGCATTTT. Protein product: CASSLAEGGSNQPQHF.

The chain combines TRBV6-1 with TRBJ2-7; TRBD2 matches at 11 bases. This CDR3 comprises 15 residues. The V segment lost 2 bases and the J segment 7 bases; nucleotides outside the gene matches: 7. Looked up from germline, CDR1 is MNHNS and CDR2 is SASEGT. CDR3 amino acids: CASSELSGGAREQYF. For the CDR3, the DNA is TGTGCCAGCAGTGAACTTAGCGGGGGGGCAAGAGAGCAGTACTTC.

V and J are TRBV25-1 and TRBJ1-2; TRBD1 aligns across 7 bases. CDR3 length equals 13 residues. J was trimmed by 8 bases and V by 5 bases; bases with no gene match: 8. Germline CDR1 and CDR2: MGHDK and SYGVNS. CDR3 nucleotides: TGTGCCAGCAGTACCCAGACAGGGAGCGGCTACACCTTC. Residues: CASSTQTGSGYTF.

The J gene is TRBJ1-1, the V gene TRBV5-6; D is unresolved. The CDR3 runs 14 residues. The germline CDR1 and CDR2 sequences are SGHDT and YYEEEE. Between the trimmed V and J ends, which lost 5 bases and 3 bases, there was a span of 14 bases. DNA for the CDR3: TGTGCCAGCAGTTCCCTCGGAGAGGACACTGAAGCTTTCTTT. Its translation is CASSSLGEDTEAFF. The full variable domain, rest sourced from reference TRBV5-6 and TRBJ1-1, is DAGVTQSPTHLIKTRGQQVTLRCSPKSGHDTVSWYQQALGQGPQFIFQYYEEEERQRGNFPDRFSGHQFPNYSSELNVNALLLGDSALYLCASSSLGEDTEAFFGQGTRLTVV.

This chain's CDR3 is CASSVGLGAGPYNEQFF. DNA of the CDR3: TGTGCCAGCAGCGTAGGCCTTGGAGCCGGTCCCTACAATGAGCAGTTCTTC. This chain links TRBV9 with TRBJ2-1; D not resolved. Germline loops: CDR1 SGDLS, CDR2 YYNGEE. The V end was cut by 0 bases, the J end by 2 bases, with 15 bases between. CDR3 length: 17 amino acids.

This clone came up once. The gene calls are TRBV19 and TRBJ1-4; D is perhaps TRBD1 (5 bases). V was pared by 4 bases and J by 3 bases, with 15 bases between. Germline CDR1 LNHDA, CDR2 SQIVND (reference sequence). The CDR3 spans 16 residues. CDR3 loop: CASSKTPGLPNEKLFF. CDR3 in DNA: TGTGCCAGTAGTAAAACACCGGGACTGCCTAATGAAAAACTGTTTTTT.

This clone was detected only once. This chain links TRBV5-1 with TRBJ2-3; 9 bases are shared with TRBD1. The germline V gene encodes CDR1 SGHRS and CDR2 YFSETQ. V was clipped by 3 bases and J by 5 bases; unmatched bases: 10. The CDR3 consists of 16 residues. CDR3 nucleotides: TGCGCCAGCAGCTGGGACAGGGTCCAGGCGGGAGATACGCAGTATTTT. It translates to CASSWDRVQAGDTQYF.

This chain links TRBV7-5 with TRBJ1-6; TRBD1, as called in the table, went unchecked against the DNA. TRBV7-5 has pseudogene status. The CDR3 totals 16 residues. DNA for the CDR3: TGTGCCAGCAGCTTAGGGGTAGGCAGGGTAGACTCACCCCTCCACTTT. It translates to CASSLGVGRVDSPLHF.

This chain uses TRBV11-2 with TRBJ1-5, with D tentatively TRBD1 (5 bases). Germline CDR1 and CDR2: SGHAT and FQNNGV. The V gene lost 2 bases and the J gene lost 5 bases, with 7 bases spanning the gap. CDR3 length: 13 amino acids. This CDR3 is CASSLRDYQPQHF. CDR3 DNA sequence: TGTGCCAGCAGCTTACGGGACTATCAGCCCCAGCATTTT.

The rearrangement joins TRBV5-4 to TRBJ1-2, with D perhaps matching TRBD1 (6 bases). The CDR3 is 14 amino acids. Trimming left V 4 bases short and J 4 bases short, with 14 bases between. Looked up from germline, CDR1 is SGHNT and CDR2 is YYREEE (reference sequence). The CDR3 nucleotides are TGTGCCAGCAGCGTTCAGGGGTTGGTCTATGGCTACACCTTC. It codes for CASSVQGLVYGYTF. Full variable domain (missing parts from reference TRBV5-4 and TRBJ1-2): ETGVTQSPTHLIKTRGQQVTLRCSSQSGHNTVSWYQQALGQGPQFIFQYYREEENGRGNFPPRFSGLQFPNYSSELNVNALELDDSALYLCASSVQGLVYGYTFGSGTRLTVV.

The V gene is TRBV7-3, the J gene TRBJ1-2, with D hard to call. Between the trimmed V and J ends, which lost 1 base and 10 bases, there was a span of 16 bases. CDR3 length: 14 residues. The germline gives CDR1 SGHTA, CDR2 FQGTGA. CDR3 region: CASSLKLDKVAYTF. The CDR3 DNA sequence: TGTGCCAGCAGCTTAAAGCTTGATAAGGTTGCCTACACCTTC.

In its sample, this clone was seen once. This sequence joins TRBV18 and TRBJ2-7; 8 bases are shared with TRBD1. This CDR3 region has 18 residues. J was trimmed by 6 bases and V by 4 bases; bases with no gene match: 20. CDR1 and CDR2 from the germline V gene are KGHSH and LQKENI. The CDR3 protein is CASSQLRDRTKRGVEQYF. In DNA, the CDR3 is TGTGCCAGCTCACAACTCCGGGACAGGACTAAAAGGGGGGTCGAGCAGTACTTC.